These 32 T cell receptor beta chains share one sample of origin, sequenced in a study of blood T cell repertoires in COVID-19. Generated by immunoSEQ multiplex PCR, the TCRdb table keeps only in-frame clones and is missing some. The table includes 150,000 to 200,000 clones, around nine tenths detected once. The sample comprised peripheral blood. Every receptor here comes from a man between 18 and 35 years old with active or convalescent COVID-19.

The J gene is TRBJ1-5, the V gene TRBV30, with 7 bases that match TRBD1. This CDR3 has 14 amino acids. After removal of 3 bases from V and 1 base from J, the junction contained 3 bases not matched to a gene. CDR1 GTSNPN and CDR2 SVGIG come from the germline V gene (reference sequence). CDR3: CAWSGQESNQPQHF. The CDR3 DNA is TGTGCCTGGAGCGGACAGGAGAGCAATCAGCCCCAGCATTTT. The full variable domain, its missing parts supplied by reference TRBV30 and TRBJ1-5, is SQTIHQWPATLVQPVGSPLSLECTVEGTSNPNLYWYRQAAGRGLQLLFYSVGIGQISSEVPQNLSASRPQDRQFILSSKKLLLSDSGFYLCAWSGQESNQPQHFGDGTRLSIL.

This clone was recorded once. This chain's CDR3 is CASRLTSGGETQYF. CDR3 DNA sequence: TGCGCCAGCAGACTAACTAGCGGGGGAGAGACCCAGTACTTC. The V call is TRBV5-1, the J call TRBJ2-5, with TRBD2 identical over 11 bases. V dropped 5 bases and J dropped 4; count of bases not matched to a gene: 4. The CDR3 runs 14 residues. Germline V lookup: CDR1 SGHRS, CDR2 YFSETQ.

The chain has TRBV4-3 and TRBJ2-5; D is possibly TRBD2 (6 bases). The CDR3 totals 17 residues. The V gene lost 4 bases and the J gene lost 0 bases, with 18 bases spanning the gap. Germline V lookup: CDR1 LGHNA, CDR2 YSLEER. The CDR3 DNA is TGCGCCAGCAGCCCACGCGCGGGGCTGGGGTACCAAGAGACCCAGTACTTC. Its translation is CASSPRAGLGYQETQYF.

The genes are TRBV3-1 (or the pseudogene TRBV3-2) and TRBJ2-5; D perhaps matches TRBD1 (6 bases). The germline V and J ends were trimmed by 2 bases and 4 bases, with 14 bases remaining between them. Germline loops: CDR1 LGHDT, CDR2 YNNKEL (reference sequence). The CDR3 runs 15 residues. The CDR3 protein is CASSQRGGQIETQYF. CDR3 DNA: TGTGCCAGCAGCCAAAGGGGTGGACAGATAGAGACCCAGTACTTC.

The chain has TRBV5-1 and TRBJ2-7; D not resolved. There are 10 residues in the CDR3. V was trimmed by 4 bases and J by 3 bases, leaving 2 bases between them. CDR1 is SGHRS and CDR2 is YFSETQ in the germline V gene. CDR3 amino acids: CASSLYEQYF. For the CDR3, the DNA is TGCGCCAGCAGCCTCTACGAGCAGTACTTC.

The V and J genes are TRBV4-3 and TRBJ2-7; 10 bases are shared with TRBD2. CDR1 is LGHNA and CDR2 is YSLEER in the germline V gene. The CDR3 has 15 residues. Trimming at V came to 3 bases and at J to 1 base, leaving 3 bases not matched to a gene. This CDR3 is CASSQASGGSYEQYF. CDR3 bases: TGCGCCAGCAGCCAGGCTAGCGGGGGTTCCTACGAGCAGTACTTC.

CDR3 protein: CASSVGGDRAEQYF. Here the CDR3 DNA reads TGTGCCAGCAGTGTTGGGGGGGACAGGGCCGAGCAGTACTTC. The chain is built from TRBV25-1 and TRBJ2-7; 9 nucleotides match TRBD1. The CDR3 has 14 amino acids. Trimming removed 4 bases from V and 6 bases from J; junction bases left unmatched: 7. Germline V lookup: CDR1 MGHDK, CDR2 SYGVNS.

The gene calls are TRBV13 and TRBJ1-2; 8 bases align to TRBD1. This CDR3 contains 14 residues. Trimming cost V 4 bases and J 4 bases; bases outside gene matches: 5. Germline lookup yields CDR1 PRHDT and CDR2 FYEKMQ (reference sequence). This chain's CDR3 is CASSSSDRAYGYTF. The CDR3 nucleotides are TGTGCCAGCAGCTCCTCGGACAGGGCCTATGGCTACACCTTC.

The rearrangement links TRBV11-1 to TRBJ1-6; 8 nucleotides match TRBD1. Losses at the gene ends were 4 bases for V and 9 bases for J; bases not matched to a gene: 5. The CDR3 has 14 residues. Germline V lookup: CDR1 SGHAT, CDR2 FQDESV (reference sequence). For the CDR3, the DNA is TGTGCCAGCAGCTCGGGGACAGGCGGTTCACCCCTCCACTTT. As protein: CASSSGTGGSPLHF.

This chain joins TRBV19 and TRBJ2-2; D possibly corresponds to TRBD1 (6 bases). CDR1 LNHDA and CDR2 SQIVND come from the germline V gene (reference sequence). V lost 6 bases to trimming and J lost 3 bases, with 14 bases between them. The CDR3 runs to 15 residues. The CDR3 DNA reads as TGTGCCAGTAGCCAGACCGGGACATACACCGGGGAGCTGTTTTTT. This translates into CASSQTGTYTGELFF.

The chain employs TRBV5-5 and TRBJ1-4, with 7 bases fitting TRBD1. The germline V gene encodes CDR1 SGHKS and CDR2 YYEKEE (reference sequence). V lost 4 bases, J lost 8 bases, and 2 bases stayed unmatched. The CDR3 totals 12 residues. CDR3 in DNA: TGTGCCAGCAGCGGGGACAGAGAAAAACTGTTTTTT. It translates to CASSGDREKLFF.

CDR3 sequence reads: CASSQVGIRDYGYTF. The DNA of the CDR3 is TGCGCCAGCAGCCAAGTAGGAATTCGGGACTATGGCTACACCTTC. This chain links TRBV4-1 with TRBJ1-2; D gene ambiguous. Germline V CDR1 and CDR2: MGHRA, YSYEKL. This CDR3 has 15 amino acids. Trimming removed 1 base from V and 3 bases from J, with 12 bases in between.

The chain carries TRBV5-8 and TRBJ2-7; 9 bases align to TRBD2. CDR1 SGHTS and CDR2 YDEGEE come from the germline V gene. CDR3 size: 15 residues. The J segment lost 2 bases and the V segment lost 1 base, leaving 4 bases of the junction unmatched. The CDR3 here is CASSLRVAGAYEQYF. The CDR3 DNA follows: TGTGCCAGCAGCTTGAGAGTAGCGGGAGCCTACGAGCAGTACTTC.

The rearrangement joins TRBV3-1 (or the pseudogene TRBV3-2) to TRBJ2-3; a weak D match, TRBD1 (7 bases). Germline CDR1 reads LGHDT; CDR2 reads YNNKEL (reference sequence). Trimming removed 0 bases from V and 9 bases from J, with 10 bases in between. This CDR3 is 13 amino acids long. The CDR3 DNA sequence: TGTGCCAGCAGCCAAGACAGGGGGGTAACGCAGTATTTT. Encoded protein: CASSQDRGVTQYF.

The J gene is TRBJ1-5, the V gene TRBV6-1, with D unclear. The CDR3 spans 16 residues. Germline CDR1 and CDR2: MNHNS and SASEGT. V was clipped by 5 bases and J by 0 bases, with 14 bases between them. The CDR3 loop is CASSQGGRTSNQPQHF. The CDR3 region has the DNA TGTGCCAGCAGTCAAGGCGGGCGGACTAGCAATCAGCCCCAGCATTTT.

This clone was seen only once. This sequence joins TRBV9 and TRBJ2-5, with D hard to call. V lost 0 bases to trimming and J lost 0 bases, with 15 bases between them. Germline CDR1 reads SGDLS; CDR2 reads YYNGEE. The CDR3 totals 17 residues. CDR3 residues: CASSVAPTKSYQETQYF. As DNA, the CDR3 is TGTGCCAGCAGCGTAGCTCCGACAAAATCGTACCAAGAGACCCAGTACTTC.

This clone was detected a few times. V usage is TRBV28 and J usage is TRBJ1-1; no definite D call. Deletions cut 6 bases from V and 0 bases from J, with 8 bases between. The CDR3 length is 13 residues. Germline-derived CDR1 and CDR2 are MDHEN and SYDVKM. CDR3 protein: CASSLVMNTEAFF. CDR3 coding DNA: TGTGCCAGCAGCCTAGTTATGAACACTGAAGCTTTCTTT.

As concerns this clone: The germline gene is not matched at one end of the junction; a read error may be the cause. CDR3 sequence reads: CASSASGALVDF. In DNA form, the CDR3 reads TGTGCCAGCAGCGCTAGCGGGGCCCTCGTCGACTTC. The V and J genes are TRBV11-2 and TRBJ2-7, with TRBD2 matching over 9 bases. Germline CDR1 and CDR2: SGHAT and FQNNGV. The CDR3 totals 12 residues.

V is TRBV6-5 and J is TRBJ2-7; D perhaps matches TRBD1 (6 bases). The V and J ends lost 6 bases and 3 bases respectively, with 9 bases between them. Germline CDR1 is MNHEY and CDR2 is SVGAGI. The CDR3 has 12 residues. The CDR3 reads CASRGQHYEQYV. The CDR3 DNA reads TGTGCCAGCAGAGGACAGCACTACGAGCAGTACGTC.

The CDR3 reads CASSPTPIWGRDDEQYF. CDR3 in DNA: TGTGCCAGCAGCCCGACCCCCATATGGGGGAGGGACGACGAGCAGTACTTC. V gene TRBV9 combines with J gene TRBJ2-7; 7 bases fit TRBD2. V was clipped by 4 bases and J by 5 bases; unmatched bases: 18. The V gene's germline CDR1 is SGDLS and CDR2 YYNGEE. CDR3 size: 17 residues.

CDR3 protein: CASSDNSISEAFF. CDR3 in DNA: TGTGCCAGCAGCGACAACAGTATCTCTGAAGCTTTCTTT. This chain links TRBV7-2 with TRBJ1-1; D unclear. Germline CDR1 reads SGHTA; CDR2 reads FQGNSA. The CDR3 is 13 residues long. V was clipped by 5 bases and J by 6 bases, with 13 bases between them.

The CDR3 bases are TGTGCCAGCAGTGGCCCCAGCGGGAGGGCCAGACTAGACAAAAACATTCAGTACTTC. Translated: CASSGPSGRARLDKNIQYF. The chain has TRBV2 and TRBJ2-4, with 10 bases matching TRBD2. V dropped 4 bases and J dropped 3; count of bases not matched to a gene: 15. This CDR3 spans 19 amino acids. From germline, CDR1 is SNHLY and CDR2 FYNNEI.

J is TRBJ1-3 and V is TRBV9, with TRBD1 identical over 7 bases. The CDR3 covers 13 residues. In germline, CDR1 is SGDLS, CDR2 YYNGEE. The ends lost 5 bases at V and 4 bases at J; junction bases unmatched: 3. CDR3 nucleotide sequence: TGTGCCAGCAGGACAGGGTACGGAAACACCATATATTTT. This codes for CASRTGYGNTIYF.

The V call is TRBV28, the J call TRBJ1-2; TRBD1 aligns across 10 bases. V lost 8 bases to trimming and J lost 4 bases; unmatched junction nucleotides: 7. The CDR3 sequence is 14 residues long. Germline values: CDR1 MDHEN, CDR2 SYDVKM. CDR3 DNA: TGTGCCAGCCTTAGGGACAGGGGTGGCTATGGCTACACCTTC. Amino acids: CASLRDRGGYGYTF.

The sample holds a few counts of this clone. This chain links TRBV5-4 with TRBJ2-5; D unclear. Looked up from germline, CDR1 is SGHNT and CDR2 is YYREEE (reference sequence). Trimming removed 0 bases from V and 3 bases from J, with 6 bases in between. The CDR3 length is 13 residues. The CDR3 is CASSLVGEETQYF. CDR3 bases: TGTGCCAGCAGCTTGGTTGGAGAAGAGACCCAGTACTTC.

This clone was seen a handful of times. The J gene is TRBJ1-3, the V gene TRBV7-2; D is undetermined. The ends were cut back, 0 bases at V and 1 base at J, with 16 bases in the middle. The CDR3 extends over 18 amino acids. The germline gives CDR1 SGHTA, CDR2 FQGNSA. This CDR3 reads CASSLAGGLMRSGNTIYF. In DNA, the CDR3 is TGTGCCAGCAGCTTAGCGGGAGGGTTAATGAGGTCTGGAAACACCATATATTTT.

DNA of the CDR3: TGTGCCAGCAGCCGCCGGGGTAGTGGGGCTAACTATGGCTACACCTTC. Encoded protein: CASSRRGSGANYGYTF. The V gene is TRBV4-2, the J gene TRBJ1-2; unclear D gene. The CDR3 is made up of 16 amino acids. Germline V gene data show CDR1 as LGHNA and CDR2 as YNFKEQ. V was shortened by 4 bases and J by 0 bases, with 15 bases between the two germline ends.

The rearrangement uses TRBV30 and TRBJ1-1; 8 nucleotides agree with TRBD1. This CDR3 region has 18 residues. Germline V gene lookup returns CDR1 GTSNPN and CDR2 SVGIG (reference sequence). V lost 4 bases to trimming and J lost 4 bases; unmatched junction nucleotides: 20. Here the CDR3 DNA reads TGTGCCTGGATCCGTGGCCTCGGGCGACAGGGGCGGGGCACTGAAGCTTTCTTT. This encodes CAWIRGLGRQGRGTEAFF. Full variable domain (outside the CDR3, taken from reference TRBV30 and TRBJ1-1): SQTIHQWPATLVQPVGSPLSLECTVEGTSNPNLYWYRQAAGRGLQLLFYSVGIGQISSEVPQNLSASRPQDRQFILSSKKLLLSDSGFYLCAWIRGLGRQGRGTEAFFGQGTRLTVV.

The gene calls are TRBV6-1 and TRBJ2-2; TRBD1 agrees at 10 bases. CDR1 and CDR2 from the germline V gene are MNHNS and SASEGT. J lost 3 bases, V lost 4 bases, and 8 bases had no gene match. The CDR3 extends over 17 amino acids. The CDR3 is CASSVLLGQGYTGELFF. The CDR3 DNA reads TGTGCCAGCAGTGTACTACTGGGACAGGGGTACACCGGGGAGCTGTTTTTT.

The chain couples TRBV28 to TRBJ1-1; D ambiguous. The CDR3 length is 15 residues. Trimming removed 8 bases from V and 0 bases from J, with 16 bases in between. The germline CDR1 and CDR2 sequences are MDHEN and SYDVKM. CDR3 DNA sequence: TGTGCCAGCCACTTCCACCCAAGAATGAACACTGAAGCTTTCTTT. It encodes CASHFHPRMNTEAFF.

V usage is TRBV7-6 and J usage is TRBJ2-3; TRBD1 matches 7 bases. There are 15 residues in the CDR3. J gave up 4 bases and V 2 bases, and 6 bases lay outside the gene matches. The germline gives CDR1 SGHVS, CDR2 FNYEAQ. CDR3: CASSLQQGPSDTQYF. CDR3 nucleotides: TGTGCCAGCAGCTTACAACAGGGGCCATCAGATACGCAGTATTTT. Based on the CDR3 plus reference TRBV7-6 and TRBJ2-3, the full variable domain is GAGVSQSPRYKVTKRGQDVALRCDPISGHVSLYWYRQALGQGPEFLTYFNYEAQQDKSGLPNDRFSAERPEGSISTLTIQRTEQRDSAMYRCASSLQQGPSDTQYFGPGTRLTVL.

This chain connects TRBV27 to TRBJ2-7; TRBD2 aligns across 11 bases. V dropped 6 bases and J dropped 2; count of bases not matched to a gene: 6. This CDR3 contains 15 residues. CDR1 and CDR2 from the germline V gene are MNHEY and SMNVEV (reference sequence). The CDR3 spells CASSPGLAVTYEQYV. The DNA for the CDR3 is TGTGCCAGCAGCCCGGGACTAGCGGTAACCTACGAGCAGTACGTC.